Listed here are 20 T cell receptor beta chains from one sample, sequenced in a study of blood T cell repertoires in COVID-19. Some clones are missing from TCRdb's copy, which holds only in-frame ones; the method was immunoSEQ multiplex PCR. The data hold 120,000 to 150,000 clones, with approximately 88% observed a single time. The sequencing sample was made of peripheral blood. The receptors here all came from a man in his 60s with active or convalescent COVID-19.

This rearrangement joins TRBV4-1 to TRBJ1-5; possible D gene TRBD1, 5 bases. This CDR3 comprises 16 residues. Germline V gene sequence: CDR1 MGHRA, CDR2 YSYEKL. V was cut by 1 base and J by 2 bases, with 12 bases left in between. CDR3 sequence: CASSQVSGSRNQPQHF. DNA of the CDR3: TGCGCCAGCAGCCAAGTATCAGGGTCTCGCAATCAGCCCCAGCATTTT.

V is TRBV27 and J is TRBJ2-1, with TRBD1 matching over 8 bases. The V and J ends lost 9 bases and 7 bases, in that order; junction bases with no gene match: 2. Germline-derived CDR1 and CDR2 are MNHEY and SMNVEV (reference sequence). This CDR3 comprises 11 residues. The CDR3 DNA is TGTGCCAGGACAGGGGCAAATGAGCAGTTCTTC. Its protein is CARTGANEQFF.

The chain combines TRBV10-3 with TRBJ2-5, with D tentatively TRBD1 (6 bases). Trimming removed 3 bases at V and 2 bases at J, with 10 bases between. The CDR3 length is 14 residues. The germline gives CDR1 ENHRY, CDR2 SYGVKD. CDR3 sequence (DNA): TGTGCCATCAGTGAAGGACAGACGCAAGAGACCCAGTACTTC. Amino acids: CAISEGQTQETQYF.

V and J are TRBV27 and TRBJ2-3; TRBD2 matches 13 bases. V gave up 4 bases and J gave up 5 bases; unmatched junction bases: 3. This CDR3 is 15 amino acids long. Germline V lookup: CDR1 MNHEY, CDR2 SMNVEV (reference sequence). The CDR3 protein is CASSSGLAGVDTQYF. The CDR3 DNA is TGTGCCAGCAGTTCCGGACTAGCGGGAGTAGATACGCAGTATTTT.

The genes are TRBV7-9 and TRBJ1-3, with 9 bases fitting TRBD1. Germline CDR1 is SEHNR and CDR2 is FQNEAQ (reference sequence). Trimming cost V 5 bases and J 0 bases; bases outside gene matches: 2. The CDR3 runs 15 residues. The chain's CDR3 is CASSPDRGSGNTIYF. The CDR3 DNA is TGTGCCAGCAGCCCGGACAGGGGCTCTGGAAACACCATATATTTT.

The CDR3 region has the DNA TGTGCCAGCAGCTTAACCGATCGGACTAGCTCCGAGCAGTACTTC. Protein: CASSLTDRTSSEQYF. This chain uses TRBV7-3 with TRBJ2-7; TRBD2 aligns across 8 bases. The germline CDR1 and CDR2 sequences are SGHTA and FQGTGA. The CDR3 has 15 amino acids. V shed 0 bases and J 6 bases; nucleotides not matched to a gene: 7.

V usage is TRBV28 and J usage is TRBJ1-5, with 7 bases fitting TRBD1. The CDR3 is made up of 16 amino acids. CDR1 is MDHEN, CDR2 SYDVKM, per germline. V shed 5 bases and J 5 bases; nucleotides not matched to a gene: 12. CDR3 DNA: TGTGCCAGCAGTCACCGGGGACAGATGAGGGATCAGCCCCAGCATTTT. Translating gives CASSHRGQMRDQPQHF.

This clone was recorded once. The rearrangement links TRBV9 to TRBJ2-7; 8 bases agree with TRBD1. Losses at the gene ends were 4 bases for V and 6 bases for J; bases not matched to a gene: 9. Germline-derived CDR1 and CDR2 are SGDLS and YYNGEE. The CDR3 spans 14 residues. In nucleotides, the CDR3 is TGTGCCAGCAGCCCAGGACAGGGTTGGGGCGAGCAGTACTTC. Its translation: CASSPGQGWGEQYF.

The chain recombines TRBV23-1 with TRBJ1-5; D is ambiguous. TRBV23-1 is identified as an open reading frame with a role that is uncertain. V was clipped by 4 bases and J by 4 bases, with 5 bases between them. The CDR3 spans 12 residues. CDR3 nucleotides: TGCGCCAGCAGTCGTCTAAATCAGCCCCAGCATTTT. It translates to CASSRLNQPQHF.

This chain links TRBV7-2 with TRBJ1-5, with 7 bases that match TRBD1. In germline, CDR1 is SGHTA, CDR2 FQGNSA. The CDR3 covers 14 residues. The V segment lost 5 bases and the J segment 6 bases; nucleotides outside the gene matches: 7. In DNA, the CDR3 is TGTGCCAGCAGCCACAGACAGGGCGGTCAGCCCCAGCATTTT. This codes for CASSHRQGGQPQHF.

This chain connects TRBV27 to TRBJ1-4; D is perhaps TRBD1 (6 bases). This CDR3 contains 15 residues. The V end was cut by 6 bases, the J end by 3 bases, with 14 bases between. Germline lookup yields CDR1 MNHEY and CDR2 SMNVEV (reference sequence). The CDR3 loop is CASSRNTGSNEKLFF. The CDR3 DNA follows: TGTGCCAGCAGCCGGAATACAGGGTCTAATGAAAAACTGTTTTTT. The whole variable domain, remainder taken from reference TRBV27 and TRBJ1-4, is EAQVTQNPRYLITVTGKKLTVTCSQNMNHEYMSWYRQDPGLGLRQIYYSMNVEVTDKGDVPEGYKVSRKEKRNFPLILESPSPNQTSLYFCASSRNTGSNEKLFFGSGTQLSVL.

The chain joins TRBV19 to TRBJ1-6; D perhaps matches TRBD1 (6 bases). The CDR3 spans 16 residues. The germline V gene has CDR1 LNHDA and CDR2 SQIVND (reference sequence). The V end lost 4 bases, the J end lost 5 bases, and 15 bases lay between the germline ends. Written as DNA, the CDR3 is TGTGCCAGTAGTACCCCCGGGGAGGGGGATAATTCACCCCTCCACTTT. It yields the protein CASSTPGEGDNSPLHF.

J is TRBJ2-7 and V is TRBV18; D call uncertain. The germline V gene has CDR1 KGHSH and CDR2 LQKENI. Deletions cut 2 bases from V and 7 bases from J, with 12 bases between. This CDR3 is built from 13 residues. The CDR3 sequence: CASSPDLAREQYF. Written as DNA, the CDR3 is TGTGCCAGCTCACCAGACCTGGCTAGGGAGCAGTACTTC.

The V gene is TRBV20-1, the J gene TRBJ1-1; the D is unclear. CDR1 and CDR2 (germline): DFQATT, SNEGSKA (reference sequence). V dropped 2 bases and J dropped 4 bases, with 5 bases sitting between them. The CDR3 consists of 11 residues. The CDR3 DNA reads as TGCAGTGCTAGAAGCCCCACTGAAGCTTTCTTT. Translation: CSARSPTEAFF.

J is TRBJ1-1 and V is TRBV6-4; TRBD1 is a possible D gene (5 bases). Germline assignment: CDR1 MRHNA and CDR2 SNTAGT. The CDR3 spans 13 residues. Between the trimmed V and J ends, which lost 8 bases and 1 base, there was a span of 11 bases. CDR3 protein: CASQATANTEAFF. In DNA form, the CDR3 reads TGTGCCAGCCAAGCGACAGCGAACACTGAAGCTTTCTTT.

The gene calls are TRBV5-6 and TRBJ1-1; D not resolved. This CDR3 region has 12 residues. V lost 4 bases to trimming and J lost 8 bases, with 12 bases between them. Germline CDR1 is SGHDT and CDR2 is YYEEEE. CDR3 loop: CASSLGGYEAFF. For the CDR3, the DNA is TGTGCCAGCAGCCTTGGAGGGTACGAAGCTTTCTTT.

The V call is TRBV3-1 (or the pseudogene TRBV3-2), the J call TRBJ2-2; D gene unclear. CDR1 and CDR2 from the germline V gene are LGHDT and YNNKEL (reference sequence). The CDR3 totals 12 residues. V lost 2 bases, J lost 5 bases, and 3 bases lay in between. CDR3 loop: CASSQLTGELFF. The DNA for the CDR3 is TGTGCCAGCAGCCAACTGACCGGGGAGCTGTTTTTT.

The rearrangement joins TRBV10-3 to TRBJ1-5; D is possibly TRBD1 (5 bases). Germline CDR1 is ENHRY and CDR2 is SYGVKD. The CDR3 has 14 amino acids. V shed 2 bases and J shed 7 bases, with 12 bases lying between them. CDR3 region: CAISEGGDGQPQHF. The CDR3 bases are TGTGCCATCAGTGAGGGGGGGGATGGGCAGCCCCAGCATTTT.

The rearrangement joins TRBV19 to TRBJ2-6; tentative D call: TRBD1 (6 bases). The CDR3 has 16 amino acids. The V gene's germline CDR1 is LNHDA and CDR2 SQIVND (reference sequence). V shed 4 bases and J shed 0 bases, with 10 bases lying between them. CDR3: CASSNPGVSGANVLTF. CDR3 nucleotides: TGTGCCAGTAGTAACCCAGGGGTCTCTGGGGCCAACGTCCTGACTTTC.

This chain connects TRBV10-3 to TRBJ2-7; D is possibly TRBD1 (5 bases). Trimming removed 2 bases at V and 2 bases at J, with 7 bases between. Germline V gives CDR1 ENHRY, CDR2 SYGVKD. The CDR3 runs to 13 residues. The CDR3 loop reads CAISEGHTYEQYF. CDR3 coding DNA: TGTGCCATCAGTGAGGGACATACCTACGAGCAGTACTTC.